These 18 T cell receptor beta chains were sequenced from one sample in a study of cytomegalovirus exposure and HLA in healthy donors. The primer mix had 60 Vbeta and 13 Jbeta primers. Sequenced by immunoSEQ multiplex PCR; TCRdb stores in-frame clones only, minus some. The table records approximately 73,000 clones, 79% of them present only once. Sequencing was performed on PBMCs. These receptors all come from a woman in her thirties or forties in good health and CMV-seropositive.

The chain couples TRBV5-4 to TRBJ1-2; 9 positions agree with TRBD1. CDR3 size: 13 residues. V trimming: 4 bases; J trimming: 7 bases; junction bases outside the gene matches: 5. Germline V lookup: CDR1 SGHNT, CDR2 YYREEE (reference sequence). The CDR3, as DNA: TGTGCCAGCAGCCCCGGGACAGGGCGTGGCTACACCTTC. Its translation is CASSPGTGRGYTF.

The CDR3 DNA reads as TGTGCCAGCAGCTTAATTTCTGGCCCCACAGATACGCAGTATTTT. Protein product: CASSLISGPTDTQYF. The chain couples TRBV13 to TRBJ2-3; D gene unclear. CDR1 and CDR2 (germline): PRHDT, FYEKMQ (reference sequence). CDR3 length equals 15 residues. Trimming removed 2 bases from V and 2 bases from J, with 11 bases in between.

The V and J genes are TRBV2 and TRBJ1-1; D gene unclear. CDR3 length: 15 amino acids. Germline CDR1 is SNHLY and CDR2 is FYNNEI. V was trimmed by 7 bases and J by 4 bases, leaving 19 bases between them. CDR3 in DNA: TGTGCCAGCACTACCAAAGGGATGCGGGGCACTGAAGCTTTCTTT. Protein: CASTTKGMRGTEAFF.

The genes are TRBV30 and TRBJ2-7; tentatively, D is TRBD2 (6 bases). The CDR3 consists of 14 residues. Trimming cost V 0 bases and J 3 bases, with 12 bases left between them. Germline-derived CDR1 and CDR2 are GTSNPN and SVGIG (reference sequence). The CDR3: CAWSVGGISYEQYF. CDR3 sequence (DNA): TGTGCCTGGAGTGTTGGGGGGATAAGCTACGAGCAGTACTTC.

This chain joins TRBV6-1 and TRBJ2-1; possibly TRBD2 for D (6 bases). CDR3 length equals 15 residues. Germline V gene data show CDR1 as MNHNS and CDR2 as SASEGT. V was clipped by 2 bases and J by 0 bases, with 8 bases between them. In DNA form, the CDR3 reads TGTGCCAGCAGTGAAAAAGCGGGCTCCTACAATGAGCAGTTCTTC. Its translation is CASSEKAGSYNEQFF.

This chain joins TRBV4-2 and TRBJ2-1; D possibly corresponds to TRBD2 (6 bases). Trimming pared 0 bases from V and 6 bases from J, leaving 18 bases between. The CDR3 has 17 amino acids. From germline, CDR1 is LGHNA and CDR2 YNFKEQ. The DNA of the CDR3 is TGTGCCAGCAGCCAAGATCTTACTAGCCCGACGGGCAATGAGCAGTTCTTC. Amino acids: CASSQDLTSPTGNEQFF.

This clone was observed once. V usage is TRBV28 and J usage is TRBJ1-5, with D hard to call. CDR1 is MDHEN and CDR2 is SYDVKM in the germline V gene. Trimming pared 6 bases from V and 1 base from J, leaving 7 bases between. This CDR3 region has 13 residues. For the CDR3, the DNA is TGTGCCAGCAGCCCCCTCAGCAATCAGCCCCAGCATTTT. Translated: CASSPLSNQPQHF.

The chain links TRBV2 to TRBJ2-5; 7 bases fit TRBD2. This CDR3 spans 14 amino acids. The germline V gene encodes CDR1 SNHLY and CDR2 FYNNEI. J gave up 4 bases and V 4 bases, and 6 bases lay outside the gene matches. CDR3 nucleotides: TGTGCCAGCAGTGGGTTCGGGGGGTTAGAGACCCAGTACTTC. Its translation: CASSGFGGLETQYF.

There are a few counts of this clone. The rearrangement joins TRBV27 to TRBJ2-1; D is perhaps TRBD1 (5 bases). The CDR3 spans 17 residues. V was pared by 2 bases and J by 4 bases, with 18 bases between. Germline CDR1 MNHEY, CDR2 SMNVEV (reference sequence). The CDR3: CASSLGWSVGLYNEQFF. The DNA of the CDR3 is TGTGCCAGCAGTTTAGGCTGGAGTGTGGGGCTTTACAATGAGCAGTTCTTC.

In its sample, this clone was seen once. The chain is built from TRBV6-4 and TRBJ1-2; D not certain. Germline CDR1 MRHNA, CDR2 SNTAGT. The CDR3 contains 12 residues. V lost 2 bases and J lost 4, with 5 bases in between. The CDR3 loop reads CASSDTGYGYTF. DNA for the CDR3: TGTGCCAGCAGTGACACGGGCTATGGCTACACCTTC.

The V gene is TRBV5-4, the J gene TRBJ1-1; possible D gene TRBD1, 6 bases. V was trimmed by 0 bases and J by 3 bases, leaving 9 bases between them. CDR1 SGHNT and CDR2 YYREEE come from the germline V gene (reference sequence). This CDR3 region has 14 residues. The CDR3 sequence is CASSLGQAYTEAFF. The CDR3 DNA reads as TGTGCCAGCAGCTTGGGACAGGCGTACACTGAAGCTTTCTTT.

The CDR3 DNA reads TGTGCCAGCAGCCCGTTTGCTGCGGGAAATCAGCCCCAGCATTTT. It codes for CASSPFAAGNQPQHF. The V gene is TRBV5-6, the J gene TRBJ1-5; D is ambiguous. The CDR3 totals 15 residues. CDR1 is SGHDT and CDR2 is YYEEEE in the germline V gene. V was trimmed by 4 bases and J by 4 bases, leaving 15 bases between them. Using reference TRBV5-6 and TRBJ1-5 for the parts outside the CDR3, the full variable domain is DAGVTQSPTHLIKTRGQQVTLRCSPKSGHDTVSWYQQALGQGPQFIFQYYEEEERQRGNFPDRFSGHQFPNYSSELNVNALLLGDSALYLCASSPFAAGNQPQHFGDGTRLSIL.

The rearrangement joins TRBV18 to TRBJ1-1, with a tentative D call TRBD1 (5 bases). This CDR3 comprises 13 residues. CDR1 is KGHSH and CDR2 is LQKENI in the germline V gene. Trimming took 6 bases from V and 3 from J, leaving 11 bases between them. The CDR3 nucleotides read TGTGCCAGCTCGTCCTCAGGGTACACTGAAGCTTTCTTT. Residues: CASSSSGYTEAFF.

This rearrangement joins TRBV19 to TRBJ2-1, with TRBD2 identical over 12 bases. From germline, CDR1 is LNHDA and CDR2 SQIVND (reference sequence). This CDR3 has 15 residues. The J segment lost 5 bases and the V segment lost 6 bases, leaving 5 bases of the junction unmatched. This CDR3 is CASRPRTSGNNEQFF. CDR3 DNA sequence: TGTGCCAGTAGACCTCGGACTAGCGGGAACAATGAGCAGTTCTTC.

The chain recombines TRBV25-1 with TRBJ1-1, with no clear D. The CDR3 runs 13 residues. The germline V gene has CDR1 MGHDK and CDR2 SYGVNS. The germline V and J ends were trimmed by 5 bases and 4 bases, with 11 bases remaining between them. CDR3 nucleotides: TGTGCCAGCAGTTGGTTGGGCCCCACTGAAGCTTTCTTT. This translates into CASSWLGPTEAFF.

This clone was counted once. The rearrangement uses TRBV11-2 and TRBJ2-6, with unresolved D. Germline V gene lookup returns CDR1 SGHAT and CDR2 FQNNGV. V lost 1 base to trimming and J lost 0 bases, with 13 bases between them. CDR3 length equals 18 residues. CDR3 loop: CASSLAALWLSGANVLTF. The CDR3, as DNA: TGTGCCAGCAGCTTAGCTGCCCTTTGGCTCTCTGGGGCCAACGTCCTGACTTTC.

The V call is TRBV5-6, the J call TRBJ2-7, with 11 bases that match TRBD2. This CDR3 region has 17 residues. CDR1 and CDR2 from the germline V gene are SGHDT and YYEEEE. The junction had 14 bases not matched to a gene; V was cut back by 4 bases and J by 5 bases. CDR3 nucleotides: TGTGCCAGCAGCGAAGGGACTAGCGGTCTAAATGCGGACGAGCAGTACTTC. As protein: CASSEGTSGLNADEQYF.

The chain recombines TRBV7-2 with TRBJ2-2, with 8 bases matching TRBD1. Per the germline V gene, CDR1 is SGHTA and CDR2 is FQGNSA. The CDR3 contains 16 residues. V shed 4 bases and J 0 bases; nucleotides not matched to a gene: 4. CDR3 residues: CASSSRGQANTGELFF. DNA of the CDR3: TGTGCCAGCAGCTCAAGGGGACAGGCGAACACCGGGGAGCTGTTTTTT.